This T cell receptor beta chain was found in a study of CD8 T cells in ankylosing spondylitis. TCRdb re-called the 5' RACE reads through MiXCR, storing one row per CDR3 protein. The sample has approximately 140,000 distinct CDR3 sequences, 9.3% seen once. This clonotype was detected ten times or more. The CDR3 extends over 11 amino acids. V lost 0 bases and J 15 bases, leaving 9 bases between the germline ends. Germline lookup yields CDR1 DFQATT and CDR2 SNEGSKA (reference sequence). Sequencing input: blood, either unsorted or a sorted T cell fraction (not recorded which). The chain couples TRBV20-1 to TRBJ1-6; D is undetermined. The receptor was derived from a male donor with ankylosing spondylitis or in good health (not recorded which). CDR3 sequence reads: CSARDSFDLHF. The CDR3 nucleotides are TGCAGTGCTAGAGACAGTTTTGACCTCCACTTT.